This T cell receptor beta chain was found in a study of Ad26.COV2.S vaccination and SARS-CoV-2 variants. Looking at the study overall: Once, or twice with 56 days between doses, Ad26.COV2.S was given intramuscularly.

Sequenced by immunoSEQ multiplex PCR; TCRdb stores in-frame clones only, minus some. The table includes 350,000 to 400,000 clones, 70% to 90% detected once. Whole-study findings and limits: TCR breadth and depth estimates may have understated total T cell responses. Breadth of non-spike TCRs did not differ between vaccinees and placebo recipients.

Comment on this clone: What it binds is not known.

Treatment specified: around 19 received Ad26.COV2.S at low or high dose, single or two shots; about 5 received placebo; per-sample allocation not given. Each sample was drawn 63 days after the first injection (of vaccine or placebo). As its vector, the vaccine had Ad26, which expressed Wuhan-strain SARS-CoV-2 spike. V was trimmed by 5 bases and J by 6 bases, leaving 21 bases between them. CDR3 length: 16 amino acids. Germline values: CDR1 LGHNT, CDR2 FRNRAP. The material sequenced was peripheral blood, taken in a trial of Ad26.COV2.S vaccine versus placebo. The rearrangement joins TRBV12-5 to TRBJ2-3, with D possibly TRBD2 on 8 matching bases. The receptor's source is a person aged 18-65 years who received the Ad26.COV2.S COVID-19 vaccine or a placebo. The CDR3, as DNA: TGTGCTAGTGGTAGGGGGACTAGGGGGCCCACTGATACGCAGTATTTT. It encodes CASGRGTRGPTDTQYF.